These 21 T cell receptor beta chains were all obtained from the same sample, sequenced in a study of cytomegalovirus exposure and HLA in healthy donors. Researchers ran the PCR with 60 Vbeta and 13 Jbeta primers. TCRdb's copy holds only in-frame clones and misses some; the assay was immunoSEQ multiplex PCR. The sample lists 150,000 to 180,000 clones; around 84% were seen once. Sequenced: PBMCs. The receptors were gathered from a young woman in good health and CMV-seronegative.

This clone was observed a handful of times. The chain combines TRBV6-5 with TRBJ1-6; D not certain. Germline V gene lookup returns CDR1 MNHEY and CDR2 SVGAGI. This CDR3 is 15 amino acids long. V lost 4 bases, J lost 9 bases, and 16 bases lay in between. The CDR3 region has the DNA TGTGCCAGCAGTTCGGGTGGGAGAGGGCGTTCACCCCTCCACTTT. This encodes CASSSGGRGRSPLHF.

V usage is TRBV4-3 and J usage is TRBJ2-3, with a weak D call TRBD1 (5 bases). Looked up from germline, CDR1 is LGHNA and CDR2 is YSLEER. Trimming removed 0 bases at V and 0 bases at J, with 16 bases between. This CDR3 has 18 residues. The CDR3 spells CASSQEARRQGSTDTQYF. The DNA of the CDR3 is TGCGCCAGCAGCCAAGAAGCGCGGCGGCAGGGAAGCACAGATACGCAGTATTTT.

This rearrangement joins TRBV15 to TRBJ2-5, with D maybe TRBD2 (6 bases). V was trimmed by 0 bases and J by 2 bases, leaving 10 bases between them. The CDR3 contains 15 residues. From germline, CDR1 is LNHNV and CDR2 YYDKDF (reference sequence). CDR3 sequence reads: CATSRDATRQETQYF. CDR3 DNA sequence: TGTGCCACCAGCAGAGATGCGACTAGGCAAGAGACCCAGTACTTC.

This clone was detected only a few times. J is TRBJ1-2 and V is TRBV6-6, with D tentatively TRBD1 (6 bases). Trimming took 5 bases from V and 4 from J, leaving 14 bases between them. The germline V gene encodes CDR1 MNHNY and CDR2 SVGAGI (reference sequence). The CDR3 totals 14 residues. The CDR3 spells CASSQNRVGYGYTF. The CDR3 DNA follows: TGTGCCAGCAGTCAAAACAGGGTGGGCTATGGCTACACCTTC.

Only one count was recorded for this clone. The rearrangement joins TRBV30 to TRBJ1-5; 9 bases match TRBD1. This CDR3 has 16 residues. The junction had 12 bases not matched to a gene; V was cut back by 3 bases and J by 6 bases. CDR1 is GTSNPN, CDR2 SVGIG, per germline (reference sequence). The CDR3 coding sequence is TGTGCCTGGAGCTCGCCGGGGACAGGGAGGGGTCAGCCCCAGCATTTT. Its protein is CAWSSPGTGRGQPQHF.

This sequence joins TRBV28 and TRBJ1-5, with 8 bases that match TRBD1. This CDR3 comprises 15 residues. Trimming removed 3 bases from V and 6 bases from J; junction bases left unmatched: 7. Germline V gives CDR1 MDHEN, CDR2 SYDVKM. CDR3 in amino acids: CASSFGDRSSQPQHF. CDR3 in DNA: TGTGCCAGCAGTTTCGGGGACAGGTCCAGTCAGCCCCAGCATTTT. The complete variable domain, with remaining parts taken from reference TRBV28 and TRBJ1-5, reads DVKVTQSSRYLVKRTGEKVFLECVQDMDHENMFWYRQDPGLGLRLIYFSYDVKMKEKGDIPEGYSVSREKKERFSLILESASTNQTSMYLCASSFGDRSSQPQHFGDGTRLSIL.

In DNA, the CDR3 is TGTGCCAGCAGCTTAGATCGCTCGACTAGCGCCATTCAGTACTTC. As protein: CASSLDRSTSAIQYF. The V gene is TRBV7-2, the J gene TRBJ2-4, with 8 bases lining up with TRBD2. Trimming at V came to 1 base and at J to 9 bases, leaving 8 bases not matched to a gene. From germline, CDR1 is SGHTA and CDR2 FQGNSA. This CDR3 comprises 15 residues.

This rearrangement joins TRBV7-2 to TRBJ2-7; TRBD1 agrees at 7 bases. The germline V gene encodes CDR1 SGHTA and CDR2 FQGNSA. V shed 5 bases, J shed 4 bases, and the junction held 11 bases outside the gene matches. The CDR3 has 15 residues. CDR3 sequence reads: CASSLRQGTVYEQYF. In DNA form, the CDR3 reads TGTGCCAGCAGCCTTCGACAGGGAACGGTTTACGAGCAGTACTTC.

Concerning this clone: The junction does not match germline at one end; this may be a read error. The V gene is TRBV2, the J gene TRBJ1-2; possible D gene TRBD1, 5 bases. Germline CDR1 reads SNHLY; CDR2 reads FYNNEI. This CDR3 has 13 residues. The CDR3 here is CATSSQGFYGYTF. The CDR3 DNA reads TGTGCCACCAGTAGCCAGGGATTCTATGGCTACACCTTC.

The sample holds one count of this clone. The chain is built from TRBV14 and TRBJ1-2; 9 bases fit TRBD1. The CDR3 runs to 14 residues. Losses at the gene ends were 4 bases for V and 5 bases for J; bases not matched to a gene: 5. Germline V gene sequence: CDR1 SGHDN, CDR2 FVKESK. CDR3 amino acids: CASSPGQGGYGYTF. The CDR3 coding sequence is TGTGCCAGCAGCCCGGGACAGGGAGGGTATGGCTACACCTTC.

This clone was seen only once. The V and J genes are TRBV7-8 and TRBJ2-7; a weak D match, TRBD2 (5 bases). V shed 0 bases and J shed 1 base, with 13 bases lying between them. CDR1 is SGHVS and CDR2 is FQNEAQ in the germline V gene. This CDR3 has 16 residues. The CDR3 spells CASSLAVGSGSYEQYF. In nucleotides, the CDR3 is TGTGCCAGCAGCTTAGCGGTTGGAAGCGGTTCCTACGAGCAGTACTTC.

The rearrangement links TRBV10-1 to TRBJ2-7, with D perhaps matching TRBD2 (7 bases). Germline V gene sequence: CDR1 WNHNN, CDR2 SYGVQD (reference sequence). The length of the CDR3 is 14 residues. V lost 2 bases and J 4 bases, leaving 12 bases between the germline ends. The CDR3 DNA sequence: TGCGCCAGCAGTGAGACGGGGGGCGGATACGAGCAGTACTTC. This encodes CASSETGGGYEQYF.

DNA of the CDR3: TGCGCCAGCAGCCAAGTCACTACCCAGGGGAATGAGCAGTTCTTC. Translated, it gives CASSQVTTQGNEQFF. The J gene is TRBJ2-1, the V gene TRBV4-1; the D gene is possibly TRBD1 (6 bases). Per germline, CDR1 MGHRA and CDR2 YSYEKL. The ends were cut back, 1 base at V and 7 bases at J, with 14 bases in the middle. The CDR3 is 15 amino acids.

This rearrangement joins TRBV5-1 to TRBJ1-4; D is unclear. V was trimmed by 4 bases and J by 0 bases, leaving 7 bases between them. This CDR3 is 14 amino acids long. Germline CDR1 and CDR2: SGHRS and YFSETQ. The CDR3 nucleotides are TGCGCCAGCAGCCCCGGGACAACTAATGAAAAACTGTTTTTT. Amino acids: CASSPGTTNEKLFF. The full variable domain, in which reference TRBV5-1 and TRBJ1-4 provide the parts outside the CDR3, is KAGVTQTPRYLIKTRGQQVTLSCSPISGHRSVSWYQQTPGQGLQFLFEYFSETQRNKGNFPGRFSGRQFSNSRSEMNVSTLELGDSALYLCASSPGTTNEKLFFGSGTQLSVL.

The chain carries TRBV7-9 and TRBJ2-7; perhaps TRBD2 as D (5 bases). V lost 5 bases and J 6 bases, leaving 20 bases between the germline ends. Germline V lookup: CDR1 SEHNR, CDR2 FQNEAQ (reference sequence). This CDR3 is 15 amino acids long. CDR3: CASSLMGSGAAEQYF. For the CDR3, the DNA is TGTGCCAGCAGCCTGATGGGCAGCGGAGCCGCCGAGCAGTACTTC.

J is TRBJ2-7 and V is TRBV7-2; tentatively, D is TRBD1 (6 bases). Germline V gene sequence: CDR1 SGHTA, CDR2 FQGNSA. V was shortened by 4 bases and J by 6 bases, with 10 bases between the two germline ends. The CDR3 length is 12 residues. CDR3 sequence: CASSYRAGEQYF. Written as DNA, the CDR3 is TGTGCCAGCAGCTACAGGGCGGGCGAGCAGTACTTC. The whole variable domain, filled in from reference TRBV7-2 and TRBJ2-7, reads GAGVSQSPSNKVTEKGKDVELRCDPISGHTALYWYRQSLGQGLEFLIYFQGNSAPDKSGLPSDRFSAERTGGSVSTLTIQRTQQEDSAVYLCASSYRAGEQYFGPGTRLTVT.

The V and J genes are TRBV5-1 and TRBJ2-5, with D possibly matching TRBD2 (6 bases). There are 14 residues in the CDR3. Germline loops: CDR1 SGHRS, CDR2 YFSETQ. The V gene lost 3 bases and the J gene lost 4 bases, with 13 bases spanning the gap. DNA for the CDR3: TGCGCCAGCAGCTGGGACTTACCAAGAGAGACCCAGTACTTC. Its translation is CASSWDLPRETQYF. Using reference TRBV5-1 and TRBJ2-5 for the parts outside the CDR3, the full variable domain is KAGVTQTPRYLIKTRGQQVTLSCSPISGHRSVSWYQQTPGQGLQFLFEYFSETQRNKGNFPGRFSGRQFSNSRSEMNVSTLELGDSALYLCASSWDLPRETQYFGPGTRLLVL.

Only a few counts were recorded for this clone. J is TRBJ1-5 and V is TRBV29-1, with D possibly being TRBD1 (5 bases). This CDR3 comprises 12 residues. Germline CDR1 and CDR2: SQVTM and ANQGSEA. Trimming took off 6 bases at V and 0 bases at J, with 6 bases between the two ends. Written as DNA, the CDR3 is TGCAGCGTGGGGGGTAGCAATCAGCCCCAGCATTTT. Protein sequence: CSVGGSNQPQHF.

The chain carries TRBV5-4 and TRBJ1-2, with D perhaps matching TRBD1 (5 bases). Trimming cost V 0 bases and J 4 bases, with 10 bases left between them. The germline CDR1 and CDR2 sequences are SGHNT and YYREEE (reference sequence). There are 14 residues in the CDR3. The CDR3 loop reads CASSLDGGAYGYTF. Written as DNA, the CDR3 is TGTGCCAGCAGCTTGGATGGAGGGGCCTATGGCTACACCTTC.

This clone was detected once. The chain has TRBV6-5 and TRBJ2-7; perhaps TRBD1 as D (6 bases). The V gene's germline CDR1 is MNHEY and CDR2 SVGAGI. V was shortened by 6 bases and J by 4 bases, with 13 bases between the two germline ends. The CDR3 contains 13 residues. CDR3 nucleotide sequence: TGTGCCAGCAGGACCACAGGGTCTTACGAGCAGTACTTC. The encoded protein is CASRTTGSYEQYF.

The chain is built from TRBV11-3 and TRBJ2-3; 8 bases map to TRBD1. Looked up from germline, CDR1 is SGHNT and CDR2 is YENEEA. The CDR3 sequence is 14 residues long. The ends lost 3 bases at V and 5 bases at J; junction bases unmatched: 4. CDR3 protein: CASSLQGALDTQYF. DNA for the CDR3: TGTGCCAGCAGCTTGCAGGGGGCCTTAGATACGCAGTATTTT.